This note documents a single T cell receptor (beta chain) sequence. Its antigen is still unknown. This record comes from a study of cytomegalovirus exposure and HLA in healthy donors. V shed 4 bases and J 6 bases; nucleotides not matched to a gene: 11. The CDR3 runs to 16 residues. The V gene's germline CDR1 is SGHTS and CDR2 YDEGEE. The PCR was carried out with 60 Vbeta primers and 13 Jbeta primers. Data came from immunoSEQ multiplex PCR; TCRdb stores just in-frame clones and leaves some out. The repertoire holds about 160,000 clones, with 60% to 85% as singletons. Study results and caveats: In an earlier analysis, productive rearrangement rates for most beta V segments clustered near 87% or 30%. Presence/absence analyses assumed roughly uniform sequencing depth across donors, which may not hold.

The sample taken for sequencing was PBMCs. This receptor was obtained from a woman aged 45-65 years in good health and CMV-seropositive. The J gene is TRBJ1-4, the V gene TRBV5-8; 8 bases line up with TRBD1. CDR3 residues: CASSRGSGTGYEKLFF. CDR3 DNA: TGTGCCAGCAGCCGGGGGTCAGGGACAGGATATGAAAAACTGTTTTTT. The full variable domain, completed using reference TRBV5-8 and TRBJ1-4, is EAGVTQSPTHLIKTRGQQATLRCSPISGHTSVYWYQQALGLGLQFLLWYDEGEERNRGNFPPRFSGRQFPNYSSELNVNALELEDSALYLCASSRGSGTGYEKLFFGSGTQLSVL.